Presented here are 21 T cell receptor beta chains from one specimen sequenced in a study of T cells in Graves' hyperthyroidism and ophthalmopathy. Amplified TCR beta CDR3 regions derived from RNA transcripts. With the HTBI primer set, the TCR CDR3 went through a first round of RT-PCR. TCRdb processed the multiplex PCR reads anew with MiXCR; each CDR3 protein has one entry. The sample shows nearly 750,000 distinct CDR3 sequences, 30% to 40% of them seen only once. Specimen: blood. Receptor source: a woman aged 35 to 49 with Graves' hyperthyroidism.

This chain links TRBV4-1 with TRBJ1-2; TRBD1 matches 12 bases. Germline CDR1 and CDR2: MGHRA and YSYEKL. This CDR3 has 17 amino acids. The V segment lost 0 bases and the J segment 8 bases; nucleotides outside the gene matches: 10. The CDR3 nucleotides are TGCGCCAGCAGCCAAGAAGGGACAGGGGGCGCGGTTGGAGGCTACACCTTC. Encoded protein: CASSQEGTGGAVGGYTF.

At least ten counts were recorded for this clonotype. The J gene is TRBJ2-7, the V gene TRBV7-9, with 9 bases fitting TRBD2. The CDR3 is made up of 14 amino acids. Trimming cost V 3 bases and J 7 bases; bases outside gene matches: 7. Looked up from germline, CDR1 is SEHNR and CDR2 is FQNEAQ (reference sequence). The CDR3 is CASSLAGGPGEQYF. The CDR3 nucleotides are TGTGCCAGCAGCTTGGCGGGAGGGCCAGGGGAGCAGTACTTC.

Note on this clonotype: One end of the junction varies from germline; a read error may be responsible. The chain has TRBV7-2 and TRBJ1-2; TRBD1 is a possible D gene (6 bases). Germline values: CDR1 SGHTA, CDR2 FQGNSA. The CDR3 contains 14 residues. The DNA for the CDR3 is TGCGCCAGCAGCCAAGATAGGGGGATGGGGGGCTACACCTTC. Translating gives CASSQDRGMGGYTF.

This clonotype showed up many times. This chain links TRBV29-1 with TRBJ2-7; D gene uncertain. Trimming removed 4 bases at V and 3 bases at J, with 10 bases between. Germline V gene lookup returns CDR1 SQVTM and CDR2 ANQGSEA. This CDR3 comprises 12 residues. The CDR3 reads CSVVNSFYEQYF. CDR3 DNA: TGCAGCGTTGTTAACAGTTTCTACGAGCAGTACTTC.

This clonotype was seen only a few times. V usage is TRBV2 and J usage is TRBJ2-7; D gene uncertain. Between the trimmed V and J ends, which lost 6 bases and 2 bases, there was a span of 8 bases. The germline gives CDR1 SNHLY, CDR2 FYNNEI. This CDR3 has 12 residues. This chain's CDR3 is CASSSDTYEQYF. The CDR3 region has the DNA TGTGCCAGCAGCTCCGATACCTACGAGCAGTACTTC.

This chain uses TRBV5-4 with TRBJ2-7; D is uncertain. CDR1 and CDR2 from the germline V gene are SGHNT and YYREEE (reference sequence). This CDR3 contains 14 residues. V lost 2 bases to trimming and J lost 2 bases, with 11 bases between them. The CDR3 nucleotides are TGTGCCAGCAGCTTTCGCGGAGATGCCTACGAGCAGTACTTC. Translation: CASSFRGDAYEQYF.

This clonotype showed up many times. V usage is TRBV19 and J usage is TRBJ1-5; 11 bases are shared with TRBD1. The ends lost 6 bases at V and 4 bases at J; junction bases unmatched: 5. The CDR3 extends over 15 amino acids. Per the germline V gene, CDR1 is LNHDA and CDR2 is SQIVND (reference sequence). CDR3 sequence: CASRRDRGSNQPQHF. The CDR3 DNA follows: TGTGCCAGTAGACGGGACAGGGGGAGTAATCAGCCCCAGCATTTT.

This clonotype appeared many times. The chain joins TRBV19 to TRBJ1-5; TRBD1 might be the D (6 bases). Trimming stripped 5 bases from V and 11 bases from J, with 22 bases between. The V gene's germline CDR1 is LNHDA and CDR2 SQIVND (reference sequence). CDR3 length: 15 residues. The CDR3 DNA reads TGTGCCAGTAGTGGGGCGGGACAACCCTCGGGGGCCCAGCATTTT. Protein product: CASSGAGQPSGAQHF.

V and J are TRBV20-1 and TRBJ1-1; D gene ambiguous. The CDR3 runs 12 residues. Germline CDR1 DFQATT, CDR2 SNEGSKA (reference sequence). Trimming shortened V by 7 bases and J by 7 bases, and 16 bases separated the two germline ends. CDR3 nucleotides: TGCAGTGGTCTCCGGGGTGGCAGTGAAGCTTTCTTT. Encoded protein: CSGLRGGSEAFF.

This clonotype was seen at least ten times. V is TRBV20-1 and J is TRBJ2-7, with 9 bases identical to TRBD2. The germline CDR1 and CDR2 sequences are DFQATT and SNEGSKA (reference sequence). This CDR3 comprises 14 residues. The J segment lost 7 bases and the V segment lost 1 base, leaving 8 bases of the junction unmatched. CDR3 region: CSARVGLAFGEQYF. CDR3 DNA sequence: TGCAGTGCTAGAGTGGGACTAGCTTTCGGGGAGCAGTACTTC.

This clonotype was seen a handful of times. The chain has TRBV7-9 and TRBJ2-7; 14 nucleotides match TRBD2. The DNA end lines up better with TRBJ2-1; the J call may be wrong. The germline CDR1 and CDR2 sequences are SEHNR and FQNEAQ (reference sequence). The CDR3 has 15 residues. Here the CDR3 reads CASRETGTSGRGQFF. As DNA, the CDR3 is TGTGCCAGCAGGGAGACCGGGACTAGCGGGAGAGGGCAGTTCTTC.

This clonotype occurred a few times. The chain uses TRBV29-1 and TRBJ1-1, with D unclear. The V and J ends lost 7 bases and 2 bases respectively, with 14 bases between them. The CDR3 has 13 residues. CDR1 SQVTM and CDR2 ANQGSEA come from the germline V gene. For the CDR3, the DNA is TGCAGCGCCTGCGAGTCGGCCAACACTGAAGCTTTCTTT. The encoded protein is CSACESANTEAFF.

This clonotype was detected ten times or more. V usage is TRBV19 and J usage is TRBJ1-5, with 8 bases lining up with TRBD1. Germline CDR1 and CDR2: LNHDA and SQIVND (reference sequence). J gave up 3 bases and V 9 bases, and 13 bases lay outside the gene matches. CDR3 length: 16 amino acids. As DNA, the CDR3 is TGTGCCAGCCGTAACGACAGGGGTGAATACAATCAGCCCCAGCATTTT. Protein product: CASRNDRGEYNQPQHF.

As for this clonotype: Germline and junction disagree at one end, which may indicate a read error. J is TRBJ1-5 and V is TRBV7-2; D might be TRBD1 (6 bases). The CDR3 runs 15 residues. Germline assignment: CDR1 SGHTA and CDR2 FQGNSA. Here the CDR3 DNA reads TGCGCCAGCAGCTCCGGGACATTGGGCAATCAGCCCCAGCATTTT. It is translated as CASSSGTLGNQPQHF.

The sample holds many counts of this clonotype. This chain uses TRBV6-5 with TRBJ1-4; 9 nucleotides agree with TRBD1. The CDR3 has 14 amino acids. V gave up 4 bases and J gave up 6 bases; unmatched junction bases: 3. Germline values: CDR1 MNHEY, CDR2 SVGAGI. This CDR3 is CASSFDRGDEKLFF. CDR3 DNA sequence: TGTGCCAGCAGTTTCGACAGGGGGGATGAAAAACTGTTTTTT.

This clonotype was detected a few times. This rearrangement joins TRBV19 to TRBJ2-2; the D gene is possibly TRBD1 (6 bases). This CDR3 is 14 amino acids long. Per germline, CDR1 LNHDA and CDR2 SQIVND (reference sequence). The ends were cut back, 8 bases at V and 0 bases at J, with 10 bases in the middle. This CDR3 reads CASSGQPNTGELFF. CDR3 DNA sequence: TGTGCCAGTTCCGGACAGCCGAACACCGGGGAGCTGTTTTTT.

Ten or more counts support this clonotype. This chain joins TRBV12-3 or TRBV12-4 and TRBJ1-1; TRBD1 might be the D (6 bases). The CDR3 has 14 residues. V dropped 6 bases and J dropped 0 bases, with 11 bases sitting between them. The CDR3 bases are TGTGCCAGCAGGCCGACAGGTTTGAACACTGAAGCTTTCTTT. Protein: CASRPTGLNTEAFF.

This chain joins TRBV19 and TRBJ1-2; 12 bases are a match to TRBD1. V shed 4 bases, J shed 5 bases, and the junction held 8 bases outside the gene matches. The CDR3 is made up of 16 amino acids. The V gene's germline CDR1 is LNHDA and CDR2 SQIVND (reference sequence). The chain's CDR3 is CASSTAGTGGRYGYTF. CDR3 nucleotide sequence: TGTGCCAGTAGTACAGCCGGGACAGGGGGCCGGTATGGCTACACCTTC.

The chain has TRBV6-1 and TRBJ2-7; TRBD1 agrees at 9 bases. Germline CDR1 and CDR2: MNHNS and SASEGT. The CDR3 covers 15 residues. The trim removed 3 bases at V and 5 bases at J, leaving 8 bases unmatched. The CDR3 reads CASSDPQGAKDEQYF. The DNA of the CDR3 is TGTGCCAGCAGTGATCCACAGGGGGCGAAAGACGAGCAGTACTTC.

To note about this clonotype: The missing conserved phenylalanine or tryptophan at the end of this CDR3 makes a read error likely. The chain uses TRBV19 and TRBJ1-1; D uncertain. Germline CDR1 LNHDA, CDR2 SQIVND (reference sequence). Deletions cut 5 bases from V and 2 bases from J, with 9 bases between. There are 13 residues in the CDR3. The CDR3 nucleotides are TGTGCCAGTAGTCCGGACGGAAACACTGAAGCTTTCCTT. Protein product: CASSPDGNTEAFL.

This clonotype came up many times. V gene TRBV5-1 combines with J gene TRBJ2-6; D is possibly TRBD1 (7 bases). The ends were cut back, 4 bases at V and 4 bases at J, with 12 bases in the middle. The CDR3 has 15 residues. Germline V CDR1 and CDR2: SGHRS, YFSETQ. The CDR3 here is CASSPEGAGANVLTF. In DNA form, the CDR3 reads TGCGCCAGCAGCCCGGAGGGGGCCGGGGCCAACGTCCTGACTTTC. Complete variable domain (other parts from reference TRBV5-1 and TRBJ2-6): KAGVTQTPRYLIKTRGQQVTLSCSPISGHRSVSWYQQTPGQGLQFLFEYFSETQRNKGNFPGRFSGRQFSNSRSEMNVSTLELGDSALYLCASSPEGAGANVLTFGAGSRLTVL.